The 2 T cell receptor beta chains reported below all come from one sample, sequenced in a study of cytomegalovirus exposure and HLA in healthy donors. Researchers ran the PCR with 60 Vbeta and 13 Jbeta primers. Method: immunoSEQ multiplex PCR; TCRdb's copy keeps in-frame clones and lacks some. The table shows 150,000 to 200,000 clones, with 76% occurring only once. Sequenced sample: PBMCs. All receptors derive from a man aged 18 to 30 in good health and CMV-seronegative.

The chain couples TRBV9 to TRBJ2-3, with 11 bases fitting TRBD2. V lost 0 bases to trimming and J lost 4 bases; unmatched junction nucleotides: 7. In germline, CDR1 is SGDLS, CDR2 YYNGEE. This CDR3 has 17 residues. CDR3 nucleotide sequence: TGTGCCAGCAGCGTAGCTGGCGGACTAGCGGGCCCAGATACGCAGTATTTT. Amino acid sequence: CASSVAGGLAGPDTQYF.

The rearrangement links TRBV10-3 to TRBJ2-2, with 10 bases identical to TRBD2. The V and J ends lost 4 bases and 6 bases, in that order; junction bases with no gene match: 11. Germline V gives CDR1 ENHRY, CDR2 SYGVKD. The CDR3 covers 17 residues. This CDR3 reads CAISVAASGSVSGELFF. The CDR3 nucleotides are TGTGCCATCAGTGTTGCGGCTAGCGGGAGTGTTTCCGGGGAGCTGTTTTTT.